A single TCR beta chain is shown here with its context. Trimming at V came to 4 bases and at J to 1 base, leaving 6 bases not matched to a gene. Germline CDR1 reads SGHVS; CDR2 reads FNYEAQ. This CDR3 contains 17 residues. In the study's own analysis: Amplifying reference gene primers gave estimates of nucleated cell counts. Using immunoSEQ multiplex PCR, the repertoire was profiled, and TCRdb retains in-frame clones only, with some absent. Clone size and V and J calls were adopted from that table, with D and trimming inferred from the DNA. The sample has almost 35,000 clones; over 70% are singletons. The sample is drawn from a study of blood T cell repertoires in COVID-19. Study-wide context: Both acute and convalescent COVID-19 samples were obtained from the United States, Italy and Spain. T cells, B-cell-depleted T cells, or PBMCs supplied cDNA or gDNA.

The source is a man aged 55 to 69 with active COVID-19. The chain recombines TRBV7-6 with TRBJ2-2; 10 bases fit TRBD2. The sample comprised peripheral blood. CDR3 sequence (DNA): TGTGCCAGCAGCTCCGAGGGACTAGCGAGGAACACCGGGGAGCTGTTTTTT. The encoded protein is CASSSEGLARNTGELFF.